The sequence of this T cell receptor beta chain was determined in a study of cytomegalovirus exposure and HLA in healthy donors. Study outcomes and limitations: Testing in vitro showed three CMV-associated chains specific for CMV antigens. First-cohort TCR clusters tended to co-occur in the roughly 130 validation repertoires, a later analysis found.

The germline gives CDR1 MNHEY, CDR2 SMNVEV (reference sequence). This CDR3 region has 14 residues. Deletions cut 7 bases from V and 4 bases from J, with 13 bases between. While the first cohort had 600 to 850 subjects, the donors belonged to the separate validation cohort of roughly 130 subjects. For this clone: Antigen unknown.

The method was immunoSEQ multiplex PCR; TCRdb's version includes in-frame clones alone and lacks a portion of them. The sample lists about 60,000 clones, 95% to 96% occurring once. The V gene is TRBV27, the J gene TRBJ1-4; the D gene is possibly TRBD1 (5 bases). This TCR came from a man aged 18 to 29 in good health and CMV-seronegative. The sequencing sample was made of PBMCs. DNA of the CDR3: TGTGCCAGCAAAGGGGTTCTTAGTAATGAAAAACTGTTTTTT. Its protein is CASKGVLSNEKLFF.